A selection of T cell receptor beta chains follows, all from one sample in a study of OX40 agonist ivuxolimab in advanced cancers. Generated by immunoSEQ multiplex PCR, the TCRdb table keeps only in-frame clones and is missing some. The sample holds approximately 90,000 clones, more than 75% seen once. The source was CD4+ or CD8+ T cells sorted from blood, collected in a trial of the OX40 agonist ivuxolimab. These receptors all come from an adult with an advanced solid tumor such as melanoma, head and neck, liver or kidney cancer. Both conserved end residues are part of each CDR3. A D gene is named only where the DNA matches it firmly. The size of a clone is reported for some rows only, either as once, few or many, or as a class for expanded clones.

CDR3 DNA: TGTGCCAGCAGCTTTGAAGGTGGGAATGAAAAACTGTTTTTT
CDR3 protein: CASSFEGGNEKLFF
D gene: NA
CDR3 length: 14
clone size: NA
V gene: TRBV7-6
J gene: TRBJ1-4

CDR3 DNA: TGTGCCAGCAGCCAAGAACCAGGACACACTGAAGCTTTCTTT
CDR3 protein: CASSQEPGHTEAFF
D gene: NA
CDR3 length: 14
clone size: NA
V gene: TRBV14
J gene: TRBJ1-1

CDR3 DNA: TGTGCCACCGACCCACAGGGGGCAGGCGGGGAGCTGTTTTTT
CDR3 protein: CATDPQGAGGELFF
D gene: TRBD1
CDR3 length: 14
clone size: NA
V gene: TRBV6-6
J gene: TRBJ2-2

CDR3 DNA: TGTGCCAGCAACCTAAGCGGAGCCTACAATGAGCAGTTCTTC
CDR3 protein: CASNLSGAYNEQFF
D gene: NA
CDR3 length: 14
clone size: NA
V gene: TRBV6-1
J gene: TRBJ2-1

CDR3 DNA: TGTGCCATCAGTGAGTCGCAGCGCGCCACCGGGGAGCTGTTTTTT
CDR3 protein: CAISESQRATGELFF
D gene: NA
CDR3 length: 15
clone size: NA
V gene: TRBV10-3
J gene: TRBJ2-2

CDR3 DNA: TGTGCCAGCAGCCAAGAGGGCAGGGCCACTGAAGCTTTCTTT
CDR3 protein: CASSQEGRATEAFF
D gene: NA
CDR3 length: 14
clone size: NA
V gene: TRBV4-2
J gene: TRBJ1-1

CDR3 DNA: TGTGCCAGCAGCTCCCGGGGGGGGCCTAACACTGAAGCTTTCTTT
CDR3 protein: CASSSRGGPNTEAFF
D gene: NA
CDR3 length: 15
clone size: few
V gene: TRBV5-6
J gene: TRBJ1-1

CDR3 DNA: TGTGCCAGCAGCTTAGAGCTGGCTAGCGGGGCTAGCACAGATACGCAGTATTTT
CDR3 protein: CASSLELASGASTDTQYF
D gene: TRBD2
CDR3 length: 18
clone size: NA
V gene: TRBV11-2
J gene: TRBJ2-3

CDR3 DNA: TGTGCCATCCCGATATTGGGACAGGGGATCGAGCAGTACTTC
CDR3 protein: CAIPILGQGIEQYF
D gene: TRBD1
CDR3 length: 14
clone size: few
V gene: TRBV2
J gene: TRBJ2-7

CDR3 DNA: TGTGCCAGCAGTTACTCGGGCGGCCGTCAAGGGTTGGGCTTC
CDR3 protein: CASSYSGGRQGLGF
D gene: NA
CDR3 length: 14
clone size: NA
V gene: TRBV6-5
J gene: TRBJ1-2

CDR3 DNA: TGTGCCAGTAGTAGTAGGGGATATGAGCAGTTCTTC
CDR3 protein: CASSSRGYEQFF
D gene: NA
CDR3 length: 12
clone size: NA
V gene: TRBV19
J gene: TRBJ2-1

CDR3 DNA: TGTGCCAGTAGTAACCGAAAGACAGGGATGACTGAAGCTTTCTTT
CDR3 protein: CASSNRKTGMTEAFF
D gene: TRBD1
CDR3 length: 15
clone size: NA
V gene: TRBV19
J gene: TRBJ1-1

CDR3 DNA: TGCGCCAGCAGCTTGGAAGGGGTTAGCTCCTACGAGCAGTACTTC
CDR3 protein: CASSLEGVSSYEQYF
D gene: NA
CDR3 length: 15
clone size: NA
V gene: TRBV5-1
J gene: TRBJ2-7

CDR3 DNA: TGTGCCAGTAGTCCCTCCGGGACACCTGGACACTTGAACACTGAAGCTTTCTTT
CDR3 protein: CASSPSGTPGHLNTEAFF
D gene: NA
CDR3 length: 18
clone size: NA
V gene: TRBV19
J gene: TRBJ1-1

CDR3 DNA: TGCGCCAGCAGCTCTACGGTTGGGGGGACCGGGGAGCTGTTTTTT
CDR3 protein: CASSSTVGGTGELFF
D gene: NA
CDR3 length: 15
clone size: NA
V gene: TRBV5-1
J gene: TRBJ2-2

CDR3 DNA: TGTGCCAGCAGCTTGGGGGCAACTAATGAAAAACTGTTTTTT
CDR3 protein: CASSLGATNEKLFF
D gene: NA
CDR3 length: 14
clone size: NA
V gene: TRBV5-4
J gene: TRBJ1-4

CDR3 DNA: TGTGCCAGCAGCTCCCGCGGGGGTGGTCAGCCCCAGCATTTT
CDR3 protein: CASSSRGGGQPQHF
D gene: NA
CDR3 length: 14
clone size: NA
V gene: TRBV7-8
J gene: TRBJ1-5

CDR3 DNA: TGTGCCAGCAGTTACAGGTTAGACTATGGCTACACCTTC
CDR3 protein: CASSYRLDYGYTF
D gene: NA
CDR3 length: 13
clone size: NA
V gene: TRBV2
J gene: TRBJ1-2

CDR3 DNA: TGTGCCTGGAGTGGGGGTAGTAATGAAAAACTGTTTTTT
CDR3 protein: CAWSGGSNEKLFF
D gene: NA
CDR3 length: 13
clone size: NA
V gene: TRBV30
J gene: TRBJ1-4

CDR3 DNA: TGTGCCAGCAGCTTAGTGTCTAGCGGGAGTACTGAGAACACCGGGGAGCTGTTTTTT
CDR3 protein: CASSLVSSGSTENTGELFF
D gene: TRBD2
CDR3 length: 19
clone size: NA
V gene: TRBV7-9
J gene: TRBJ2-2

CDR3 DNA: TGTGCCAGCAGCTTAGGTTTTGAGAACACTGAAGCTTTCTTT
CDR3 protein: CASSLGFENTEAFF
D gene: NA
CDR3 length: 14
clone size: once
V gene: TRBV11-3
J gene: TRBJ1-1

CDR3 DNA: TGTGCCAGCAGTTTACGTTCAGCGGGAGGACCTCAAGAGACCCAGTACTTC
CDR3 protein: CASSLRSAGGPQETQYF
D gene: TRBD2
CDR3 length: 17
clone size: NA
V gene: TRBV28
J gene: TRBJ2-5

CDR3 DNA: TGTGCCAGTAGTCCGGGACTCTTCTCTGGAAACACCATATATTTT
CDR3 protein: CASSPGLFSGNTIYF
D gene: NA
CDR3 length: 15
clone size: NA
V gene: TRBV19
J gene: TRBJ1-3

CDR3 DNA: TGTGCCAGCAGCCTCAGGGGAGATGGCTACACCTTC
CDR3 protein: CASSLRGDGYTF
D gene: NA
CDR3 length: 12
clone size: NA
V gene: TRBV5-8
J gene: TRBJ1-2

CDR3 DNA: TGTGCCAGCAGCTTAACAGCGGGAGAGGAGACCCAGTACTTC
CDR3 protein: CASSLTAGEETQYF
D gene: TRBD2
CDR3 length: 14
clone size: NA
V gene: TRBV11-3
J gene: TRBJ2-5

CDR3 DNA: TGTGCCAGCAGTTTTGTATTAGCGGGAGGTCCCTGGGCAGATACGCAGTATTTT
CDR3 protein: CASSFVLAGGPWADTQYF
D gene: TRBD2
CDR3 length: 18
clone size: NA
V gene: TRBV27
J gene: TRBJ2-3

CDR3 DNA: TGTGCCAGCAGCGCTGAGACAGATACGCAGTATTTT
CDR3 protein: CASSAETDTQYF
D gene: NA
CDR3 length: 12
clone size: NA
V gene: TRBV9
J gene: TRBJ2-3

CDR3 DNA: TGCAGCGCAAGGACAGGGGTCGGCCGTTTTAATGAGCAGTTCTTC
CDR3 protein: CSARTGVGRFNEQFF
D gene: TRBD1
CDR3 length: 15
clone size: NA
V gene: TRBV29-1
J gene: TRBJ2-1

CDR3 DNA: TGTGCCATCAGTGGGTCAGGGGGCCGGGGTGAGCAGTTCTTC
CDR3 protein: CAISGSGGRGEQFF
D gene: TRBD1
CDR3 length: 14
clone size: NA
V gene: TRBV10-3
J gene: TRBJ2-1

CDR3 DNA: TGTGCCAGCAGCGCCCAGGGACAGGGCGAAAATGAGCAGTTCTTC
CDR3 protein: CASSAQGQGENEQFF
D gene: TRBD1
CDR3 length: 15
clone size: NA
V gene: TRBV9
J gene: TRBJ2-1

CDR3 DNA: TGCGCCAGCAGCTTGGTGCGGGAGAAGGAGGAGCAGTTCTTC
CDR3 protein: CASSLVREKEEQFF
D gene: TRBD2
CDR3 length: 14
clone size: NA
V gene: TRBV5-1
J gene: TRBJ2-1

CDR3 DNA: TGTGCCAGTTCTCCGCCAGGGTACTCTGGAAACACCATATATTTT
CDR3 protein: CASSPPGYSGNTIYF
D gene: NA
CDR3 length: 15
clone size: NA
V gene: TRBV28
J gene: TRBJ1-3

CDR3 DNA: TGTGCCAGCAGCTTCCAGACGGCCACTGAAGCTTTCTTT
CDR3 protein: CASSFQTATEAFF
D gene: NA
CDR3 length: 13
clone size: once
V gene: TRBV7-8
J gene: TRBJ1-1

CDR3 DNA: TGTGCCAGCAGTGATCGGGGGCGAAATGAAAAACTGTTTTTT
CDR3 protein: CASSDRGRNEKLFF
D gene: NA
CDR3 length: 14
clone size: NA
V gene: TRBV2
J gene: TRBJ1-4

CDR3 DNA: TGTGCCAGCAGCTTACGACAGGGGCCTTCTGGGGAGCAGTACTTC
CDR3 protein: CASSLRQGPSGEQYF
D gene: TRBD1
CDR3 length: 15
clone size: NA
V gene: TRBV5-4
J gene: TRBJ2-7

CDR3 DNA: TGTGCCAGCAGACCCCAGGGGCGCGCTGGTTCACCCCTCCACTTT
CDR3 protein: CASRPQGRAGSPLHF
D gene: NA
CDR3 length: 15
clone size: once
V gene: TRBV6-5
J gene: TRBJ1-6

CDR3 DNA: TGTGCCAGCTCACCAGGACAGGGTTCTGAAGCTTTCTTT
CDR3 protein: CASSPGQGSEAFF
D gene: TRBD1
CDR3 length: 13
clone size: NA
V gene: TRBV18
J gene: TRBJ1-1

CDR3 DNA: TGTGCCAGCTCATCGAAACAGGGCACCGGGGAGCTGTTTTTT
CDR3 protein: CASSSKQGTGELFF
D gene: NA
CDR3 length: 14
clone size: NA
V gene: TRBV18
J gene: TRBJ2-2

CDR3 DNA: TGTGCCAGCAGTGAATTGGCAAGGGATGGCTACACCTTC
CDR3 protein: CASSELARDGYTF
D gene: NA
CDR3 length: 13
clone size: NA
V gene: TRBV6-1
J gene: TRBJ1-2

CDR3 DNA: TGTGCCAGCAGCGTAGAGGGGGGAGTGTCCACAGATACGCAGTATTTT
CDR3 protein: CASSVEGGVSTDTQYF
D gene: NA
CDR3 length: 16
clone size: NA
V gene: TRBV9
J gene: TRBJ2-3

CDR3 DNA: TGTGCCAGCAGTCGGTCAGCGGGAGGGAGCACAGATACGCAGTATTTT
CDR3 protein: CASSRSAGGSTDTQYF
D gene: TRBD2
CDR3 length: 16
clone size: NA
V gene: TRBV28
J gene: TRBJ2-3

CDR3 DNA: TGCAGCGTTGGACAGGGGGAAGGCTACACCTTC
CDR3 protein: CSVGQGEGYTF
D gene: TRBD1
CDR3 length: 11
clone size: NA
V gene: TRBV29-1
J gene: TRBJ1-2

CDR3 DNA: TGTGCCAGCAGCCCCTGGGGCGATGAGCAGTTCTTC
CDR3 protein: CASSPWGDEQFF
D gene: NA
CDR3 length: 12
clone size: once
V gene: TRBV11-3
J gene: TRBJ2-1

CDR3 DNA: TGTGCCAGCAGCGTAGGCTCCGGGACTAGCTACGAGACCCAGTACTTC
CDR3 protein: CASSVGSGTSYETQYF
D gene: TRBD2
CDR3 length: 16
clone size: NA
V gene: TRBV9
J gene: TRBJ2-5

CDR3 DNA: TGTGCCAGCAGTCCGACTTGGGGGGATGGCTACACCTTC
CDR3 protein: CASSPTWGDGYTF
D gene: NA
CDR3 length: 13
clone size: NA
V gene: TRBV6-6
J gene: TRBJ1-2

CDR3 DNA: TGTGCCAGCAGCTTAGGTGGGACAGTGAGCTCTGGAAACACCATATATTTT
CDR3 protein: CASSLGGTVSSGNTIYF
D gene: TRBD1
CDR3 length: 17
clone size: NA
V gene: TRBV11-2
J gene: TRBJ1-3

CDR3 DNA: TGTGCCAGCAGCTTAGTGGGACACTTAAGTACCCAGTACTTC
CDR3 protein: CASSLVGHLSTQYF
D gene: NA
CDR3 length: 14
clone size: NA
V gene: TRBV7-4
J gene: TRBJ2-5

CDR3 DNA: TGTGCCAGCAGCGCCCCCCTCGGGAGGATCACTGAGCAGTTCTTC
CDR3 protein: CASSAPLGRITEQFF
D gene: TRBD2
CDR3 length: 15
clone size: NA
V gene: TRBV5-4
J gene: TRBJ2-1

CDR3 DNA: TGTGCCAGCAGCCAAATTGTCGGGACTAGCGGCCACCGCTTCTACAGGGGGCAGTTCTTC
CDR3 protein: CASSQIVGTSGHRFYRGQFF
D gene: TRBD2
CDR3 length: 20
clone size: NA
V gene: TRBV14
J gene: TRBJ2-1

CDR3 DNA: TGTGCCAGTAGAGGGACAGGGAGGGATGAAAAACTGTTTTTT
CDR3 protein: CASRGTGRDEKLFF
D gene: TRBD1
CDR3 length: 14
clone size: NA
V gene: TRBV19
J gene: TRBJ1-4

CDR3 DNA: TGTGCCAGCAGCCCTCCTGCGGGGGGCGGCGAAAAACTGTTTTTT
CDR3 protein: CASSPPAGGGEKLFF
D gene: NA
CDR3 length: 15
clone size: NA
V gene: TRBV28
J gene: TRBJ1-4

CDR3 DNA: TGTGCCTGGAAAGGGGGCGCCGGAGATACGCAGTATTTT
CDR3 protein: CAWKGGAGDTQYF
D gene: TRBD1
CDR3 length: 13
clone size: NA
V gene: TRBV7-9
J gene: TRBJ2-3

CDR3 DNA: TGTGCCAGTAGTATCGGGGGTTTATACACTGAAGCTTTCTTT
CDR3 protein: CASSIGGLYTEAFF
D gene: NA
CDR3 length: 14
clone size: NA
V gene: TRBV19
J gene: TRBJ1-1

CDR3 DNA: TGTGCCAGCAGCTTAAGCGGGATCTACAATGAGCAGTTCTTC
CDR3 protein: CASSLSGIYNEQFF
D gene: TRBD2
CDR3 length: 14
clone size: NA
V gene: TRBV7-8
J gene: TRBJ2-1

CDR3 DNA: TGTGCCAGTAGTATGAAGGAAGCGGGTGGCTACACCTTC
CDR3 protein: CASSMKEAGGYTF
D gene: NA
CDR3 length: 13
clone size: NA
V gene: TRBV19
J gene: TRBJ1-2